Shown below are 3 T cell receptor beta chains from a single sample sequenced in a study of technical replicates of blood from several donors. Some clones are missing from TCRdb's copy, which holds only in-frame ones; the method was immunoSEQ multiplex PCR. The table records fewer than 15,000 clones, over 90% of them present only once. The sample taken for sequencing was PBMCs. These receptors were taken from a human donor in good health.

In DNA, the CDR3 is TGTGCCAGCAGCTTAGGGGCCAGCGGTTACACAGATACGCAGTATTTT. It codes for CASSLGASGYTDTQYF. V gene TRBV7-9 combines with J gene TRBJ2-3; D is perhaps TRBD2 (5 bases). V lost 1 base and J lost 2, with 13 bases in between. The CDR3 length is 16 residues. The germline gives CDR1 SEHNR, CDR2 FQNEAQ (reference sequence).

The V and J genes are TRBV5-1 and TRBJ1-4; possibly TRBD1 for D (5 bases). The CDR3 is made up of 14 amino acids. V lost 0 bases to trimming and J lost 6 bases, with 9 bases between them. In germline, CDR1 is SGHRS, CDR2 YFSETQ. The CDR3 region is CASSLGRGDEKLFF. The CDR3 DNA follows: TGCGCCAGCAGCTTGGGTAGGGGTGATGAAAAACTGTTTTTT.

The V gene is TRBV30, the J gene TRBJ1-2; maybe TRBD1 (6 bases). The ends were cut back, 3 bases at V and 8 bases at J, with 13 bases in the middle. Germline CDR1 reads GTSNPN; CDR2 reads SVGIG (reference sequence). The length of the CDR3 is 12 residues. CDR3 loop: CAWSPTGYGYTF. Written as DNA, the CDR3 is TGTGCCTGGAGCCCCACAGGGTACGGCTACACCTTC.